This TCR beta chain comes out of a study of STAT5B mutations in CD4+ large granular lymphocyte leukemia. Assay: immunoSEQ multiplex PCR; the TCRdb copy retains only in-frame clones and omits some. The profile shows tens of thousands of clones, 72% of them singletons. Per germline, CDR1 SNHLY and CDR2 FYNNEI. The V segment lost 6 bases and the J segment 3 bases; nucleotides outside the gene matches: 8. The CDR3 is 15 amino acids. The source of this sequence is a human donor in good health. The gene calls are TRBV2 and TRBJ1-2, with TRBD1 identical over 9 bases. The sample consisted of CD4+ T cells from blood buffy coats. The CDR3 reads CASSPRTGVDYGYTF. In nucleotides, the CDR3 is TGTGCCAGCAGCCCCAGGACAGGGGTGGACTATGGCTACACCTTC.